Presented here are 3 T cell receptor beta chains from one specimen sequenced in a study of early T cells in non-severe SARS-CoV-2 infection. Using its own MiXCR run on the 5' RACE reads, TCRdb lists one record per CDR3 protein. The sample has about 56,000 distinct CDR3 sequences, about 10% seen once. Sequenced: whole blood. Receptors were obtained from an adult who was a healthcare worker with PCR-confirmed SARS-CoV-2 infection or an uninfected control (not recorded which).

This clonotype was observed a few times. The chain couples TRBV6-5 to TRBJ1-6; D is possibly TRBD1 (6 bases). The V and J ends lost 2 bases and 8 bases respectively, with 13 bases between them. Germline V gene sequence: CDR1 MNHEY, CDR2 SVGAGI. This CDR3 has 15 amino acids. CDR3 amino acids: CASSYRQGPDSPLHF. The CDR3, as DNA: TGTGCCAGCAGTTACCGTCAGGGGCCAGATTCACCCCTCCACTTT.

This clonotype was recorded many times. The chain's CDR3 is CASSQEGRGAEAFF. CDR3 coding DNA: TGCGCCAGCAGCCAAGAAGGGAGGGGGGCTGAAGCTTTCTTT. The rearrangement links TRBV4-3 to TRBJ1-1; a possible D gene is TRBD1 (6 bases). Germline CDR1 LGHNA, CDR2 YSLEER. The ends were cut back, 0 bases at V and 6 bases at J, with 11 bases in the middle. The CDR3 length is 14 residues.

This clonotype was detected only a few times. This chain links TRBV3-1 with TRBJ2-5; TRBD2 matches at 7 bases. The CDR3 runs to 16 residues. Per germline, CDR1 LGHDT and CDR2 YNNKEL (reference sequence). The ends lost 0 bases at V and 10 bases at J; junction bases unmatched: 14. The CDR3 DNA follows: TGTGCCAGCAGCCAAGACCCCGCTAGCCGCGGGGGTAACCAGTACTTC. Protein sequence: CASSQDPASRGGNQYF.